Reported below is one TCR beta chain. This clonotype was detected a few times. The clone's antigen remains unknown. No qualities accompany the bases; no much larger clone lies one base away. Receptors were amplified or captured by 5' RACE. Sequencing was carried out with an Illumina HiSeq 2500. A second PCR of roughly 7 to 11 cycles was performed with a sample-barcoded 5' primer and a J-beta primer mix. Each TCR beta cDNA molecule received a unique molecular identifier from a template-switch 5' adaptor carrying 12 random nucleotides. Each sample yielded at least 2.5 million CDR3-containing paired-end reads. First-strand cDNA synthesis was performed from all RNA using the Mint cDNA synthesis kit, with priming by a TRBC-specific oligonucleotide. After uracil-DNA glycosylase treatment, a first 18-cycle PCR used universal primers M1SS and BC2_uni_R on all cDNA. Per the authors' processing: For normalization, 1 million high-quality reads, each with a distinct molecular identifier, were randomly selected from each sample. Reads sharing molecular identifiers were discarded rather than binned into consensus sequences. CDR3 identification, clonotype clustering and error correction used MiTCR with a Q25 quality threshold and the strictest error-elimination algorithm. A nonparametric unseen species model with Euler transformation was used to estimate a lower bound on total TCR beta diversity. Using fastp at Q25 and MiXCR, TCRdb reprocessed the public reads and kept productive beta chains. Here each entry gathers all rows of one CDR3 protein and keeps the most common genes and DNA. The V and J calls, along with clone size, are taken from TCRdb and not from the paper's own processing. The sample records 600,000 to 800,000 distinct CDR3 sequences, around 52% of which are singletons. Together, the top ten hold around an eighth of the sample.

This sample stems from a study of blood T cells in healthy people across ages (dated by TCRdb to the mid-2010s). Some background on the complete study: In model experiments, roughly one uniquely barcoded TCR beta cDNA molecule per two T cells was captured by template switching. Using deep sequencing normalized with unique cDNA molecular identifiers, the study measured how TCR beta repertoire diversity changes with age. The donors were divided into four age groups: young (average around 17 years), middle-aged (about 39), aged (around 59) and long-lived (around 87). To avoid experimental bias, donors of different ages were distributed randomly across sequencing lanes. The study analyzed two additional independent replicas of 1 million unique cDNA reads from the same blood draw for two donors, one aged 18 to 29 and one aged 80 or older.

The trim is 1 base for V and 4 bases for J, with a gap of 17 bases between the germline ends. CDR1 is given as SGHDN and CDR2 as FVKESK, both from the germline V gene. The CDR3 measures 17 amino acids from cysteine to phenylalanine. Left in the record is the CDR3 DNA by itself, 51 bases read in frame from the first base. The roughly 39 donors, aged about 6 to 95 years, were systemically healthy Caucasian individuals from Russia. Each donor gave about 9.8 milliliters of peripheral blood, drawn into EDTA-treated Vacutainer tubes. PBMCs were isolated by Ficoll-Paque density-gradient centrifugation, with at least 6 million obtained per sample. Total RNA was extracted from PBMCs with Trizol reagent, with at least 6 micrograms obtained per sample. Naive CD45RAhigh/CD27high T cell percentages were measured by flow cytometry on a PBMC aliquot from every donor. Overall results and qualifications from the work: Conclusive comparison of naive and antigen-experienced compartments was prevented by the profiling of bulk unsorted PBMCs. Estimates of total diversity based on one million sequenced T cells were regarded as lower bounds and as underestimates. As age increased, observed TCR beta diversity per million T cells dropped in a roughly linear way, and a significant reduction was already evident by age roughly 36. Compared with the aged group, more naive CD4+ T cells, fewer expanded clones and increased TCR diversity were shown by the long-lived group, suggesting age selection. The CMV infection status of donors was not known, potentially confounding age-related changes in expanded clonotypes. There was a strong correlation between observed TCR beta diversity and the percentage of naive T cells measured by flow cytometry.

This sequence originates from a woman of 80 years or more in good health. Input material: blood. This chain is built from TRBV14 and TRBJ2-1; TRBD2 is a possible D gene, resting on 7 matching bases. The DNA reads TGTGCCAGCAGCCAAGCACGGGGCGGGGGCCGATACAATGAGCAGTTCTTC. Protein translation: CASSQARGGGRYNEQFF.